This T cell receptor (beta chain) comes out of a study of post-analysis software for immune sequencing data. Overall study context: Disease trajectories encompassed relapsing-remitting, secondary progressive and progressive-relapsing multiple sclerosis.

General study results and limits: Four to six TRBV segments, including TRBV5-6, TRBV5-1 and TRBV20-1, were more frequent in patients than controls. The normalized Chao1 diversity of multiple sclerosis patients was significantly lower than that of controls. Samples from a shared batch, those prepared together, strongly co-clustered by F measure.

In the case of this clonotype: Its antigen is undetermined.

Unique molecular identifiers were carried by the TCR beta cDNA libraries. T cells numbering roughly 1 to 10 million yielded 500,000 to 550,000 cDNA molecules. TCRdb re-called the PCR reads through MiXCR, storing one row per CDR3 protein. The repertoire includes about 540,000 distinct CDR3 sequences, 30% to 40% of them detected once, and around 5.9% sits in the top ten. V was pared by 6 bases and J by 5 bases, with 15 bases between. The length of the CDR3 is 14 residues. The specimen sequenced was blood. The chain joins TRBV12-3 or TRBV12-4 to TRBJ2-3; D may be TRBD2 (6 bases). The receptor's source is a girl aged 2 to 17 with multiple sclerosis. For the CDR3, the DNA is TGTGCCAGCAGCCCCAGGGCGCGGGAAGATACGCAGTATTTT. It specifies CASSPRAREDTQYF.